This T cell receptor beta chain stems from a study of early T cells in non-severe SARS-CoV-2 infection. Study-level background: Unsorted whole blood bulk RNA was sequenced, with unpaired chains. Study-level points and caveats: VDJdb matching favored anti-spike CD8 responses, missing private and CD4 specificities.

Tagging with unique molecular identifiers was applied to individual cDNA molecules. TCRdb fed the 5' RACE reads into MiXCR, producing one record per CDR3 protein. The sample yields about 60,000 distinct CDR3 sequences, about 9.8% seen once. This clonotype was observed a handful of times. The target antigen is unknown. The CDR3 spans 9 residues. CDR1 DFQATT and CDR2 SNEGSKA come from the germline V gene (reference sequence). Trimming shortened V by 6 bases and J by 2 bases, and 0 bases separated the two germline ends. This TCR came from an adult who was a healthcare worker with PCR-confirmed SARS-CoV-2 infection or an uninfected control (not recorded which). This chain uses TRBV20-1 with TRBJ2-3; D not certain. The source material was whole blood. The CDR3 DNA follows: TGCAGTGCCACAGATACGCAGTATTTT. It specifies CSATDTQYF.